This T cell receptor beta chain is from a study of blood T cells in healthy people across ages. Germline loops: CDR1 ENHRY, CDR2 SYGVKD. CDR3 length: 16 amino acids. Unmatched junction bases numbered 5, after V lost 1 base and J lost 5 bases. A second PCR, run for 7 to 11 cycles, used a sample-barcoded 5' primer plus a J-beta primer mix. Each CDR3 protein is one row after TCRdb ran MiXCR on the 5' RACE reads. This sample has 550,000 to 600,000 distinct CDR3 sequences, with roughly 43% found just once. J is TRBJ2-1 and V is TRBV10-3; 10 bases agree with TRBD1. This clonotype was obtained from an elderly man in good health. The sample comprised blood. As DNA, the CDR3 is TGTGCCATCAGTGAGTTGGGGGGACAGGGGAACAATGAGCAGTTCTTC. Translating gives CAISELGGQGNNEQFF.